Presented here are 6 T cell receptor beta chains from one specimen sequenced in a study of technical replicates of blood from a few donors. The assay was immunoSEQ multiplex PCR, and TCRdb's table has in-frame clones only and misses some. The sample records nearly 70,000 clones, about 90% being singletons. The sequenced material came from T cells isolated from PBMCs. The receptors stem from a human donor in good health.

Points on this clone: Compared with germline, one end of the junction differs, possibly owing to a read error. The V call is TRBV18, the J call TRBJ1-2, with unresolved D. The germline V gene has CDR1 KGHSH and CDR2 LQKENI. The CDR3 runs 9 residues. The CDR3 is CASSPGRPF. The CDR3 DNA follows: TGTGCCAGCTCACCGGGCAGGCCCTTC. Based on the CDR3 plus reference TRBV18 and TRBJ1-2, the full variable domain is NAGVMQNPRHLVRRRGQEARLRCSPMKGHSHVYWYRQLPEEGLKFMVYLQKENIIDESGMPKERFSAEFPKEGPSILRIQQVVRGDSAAYFCASSPGRPFGSGTRLTVV.

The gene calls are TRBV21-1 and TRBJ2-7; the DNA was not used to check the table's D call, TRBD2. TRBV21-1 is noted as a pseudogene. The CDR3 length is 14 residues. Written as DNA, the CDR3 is TGTGCCAGCAGCAAAAGACTAGATTCCTACGAGCAGTACTTC. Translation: CASSKRLDSYEQYF.

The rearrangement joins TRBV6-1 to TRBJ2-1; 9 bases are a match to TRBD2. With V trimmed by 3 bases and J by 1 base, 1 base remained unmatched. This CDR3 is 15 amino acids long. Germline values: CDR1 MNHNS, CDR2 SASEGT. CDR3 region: CASSESGGSYNEQFF. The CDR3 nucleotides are TGTGCCAGCAGTGAGAGCGGGGGGTCCTACAATGAGCAGTTCTTC.

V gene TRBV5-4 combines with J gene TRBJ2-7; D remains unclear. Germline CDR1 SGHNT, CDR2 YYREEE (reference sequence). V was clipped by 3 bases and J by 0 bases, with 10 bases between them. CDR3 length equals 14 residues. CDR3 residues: CASSSKTGSYEQYF. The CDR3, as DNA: TGTGCCAGCAGCTCCAAGACGGGCTCCTACGAGCAGTACTTC.

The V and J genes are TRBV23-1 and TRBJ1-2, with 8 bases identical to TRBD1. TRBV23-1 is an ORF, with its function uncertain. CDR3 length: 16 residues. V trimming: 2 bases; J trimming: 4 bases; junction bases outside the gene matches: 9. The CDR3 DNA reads TGCGCCAGCAGTCAAACCGGCAGGGGGCGGATCTATGGCTACACCTTC. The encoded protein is CASSQTGRGRIYGYTF.

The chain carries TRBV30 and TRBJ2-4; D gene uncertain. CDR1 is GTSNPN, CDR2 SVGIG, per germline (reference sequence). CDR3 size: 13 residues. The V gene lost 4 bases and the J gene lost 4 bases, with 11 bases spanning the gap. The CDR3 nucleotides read TGTGCCTGGACGGGTCTGGTTAAAAACATTCAGTACTTC. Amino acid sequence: CAWTGLVKNIQYF.